This T cell receptor beta chain was identified during a study of identical twins. Points from the study as a whole: Compared with models, monozygotic twins showed more out-of-frame TCR alpha sharing.

Per germline, CDR1 LGHNA and CDR2 YSLEER. V was cut by 1 base and J by 3 bases, with 7 bases left in between. The CDR3 sequence is 13 residues long. As regards this clonotype: Its target is unknown.

TCRdb independently ran MiXCR on the 5' RACE reads; one entry per CDR3 protein. The table has about 470,000 distinct CDR3 sequences, 20% to 25% seen once. A further study also used this sample, focusing on T cells expressing NK-cell markers. As that study records: Among eight sequenced donors, seven carried HCMV seropositivity while one was seronegative. Dominant NKG2C+ clonotypes in a handful of donors made up about 1.0-7.5% of CD8+ T cells.

The sequence was obtained from a woman between 18 and 30 years old in good health. Sequenced input: CD4+ T cells sorted from blood. V is TRBV4-3 and J is TRBJ2-7; D is unresolved. CDR3 region: CASSQVVSYEQYF. CDR3 bases: TGCGCCAGCAGCCAAGTAGTTAGCTACGAGCAGTACTTC.